This TCR beta chain was found in a study of blood T cell repertoires in COVID-19. The germline CDR1 and CDR2 sequences are SGHRS and YFSETQ. After removal of 1 base from V and 0 bases from J, the junction contained 3 bases not matched to a gene. The CDR3 is 16 amino acids. Across 20 to 25 US areas, participants ranged in age from 18 to 89 years. Cohort placement rested on clinical history that participants reported themselves. Donors in Cohort 3 who had recovered were those with two negative PCRs, healthcare professional clearance, or resolution of their symptoms. Profiling relied on immunoSEQ multiplex PCR, and the TCRdb table lists in-frame clones only, not all of them. Of roughly 180,000 clones listed, roughly 84% are singletons.

V usage is TRBV5-1 and J usage is TRBJ2-3; 9 bases fit TRBD2. What was sequenced was PBMCs or T cells enriched from blood (not recorded which). The TCR comes from a man aged 55-75 years who had recovered from COVID-19. CDR3 region: CASSLILAGSTDTQYF. CDR3 nucleotides: TGCGCCAGCAGCTTGATTCTAGCGGGGAGCACAGATACGCAGTATTTT.